This T cell receptor beta chain was recovered during a study of early T cells in non-severe SARS-CoV-2 infection. On the study more broadly: Chains stayed unpaired after sequencing of bulk RNA from unsorted whole blood.

This clonotype was observed many times. Its antigen is not known. Study outcomes and limitations: VDJdb-based annotation leaned toward anti-spike CD8 responses and missed private and CD4 specificities.

Tagging with unique molecular identifiers was applied to individual cDNA molecules. MiXCR, applied by TCRdb to the 5' RACE reads, yields one record per CDR3 protein. Among some 39,000 distinct CDR3 sequences, 7% to 8% were seen once, and the ten largest hold 8% to 9.5%. The sequencing sample was made of whole blood. The receptor was derived from an adult who was a healthcare worker with PCR-confirmed SARS-CoV-2 infection or an uninfected control (not recorded which).

For the CDR3, the DNA is TGTGCCAGCAGCTTGTTGGAGACAGGGTCCTCTGGGGCCAACGTCCTGACTTTC. It specifies CASSLLETGSSGANVLTF. The V and J genes are TRBV5-4 and TRBJ2-6; TRBD1 matches 7 bases. CDR1 is SGHNT and CDR2 is YYREEE in the germline V gene (reference sequence). Germline trimming cut 1 base from V and 0 bases from J; bases unmatched to any gene: 7. The CDR3 covers 18 residues.